This is a list of T cell receptor beta chains from one sample in a study of shared clonotypes between healthy human individuals. Generated by immunoSEQ multiplex PCR, the TCRdb table keeps only in-frame clones and is missing some. Here the sample spans around 440,000 clones, over 60% being singletons. Material: PBMCs. The source of these receptors is a woman in her 40s in good health. Some clones in this sample may be carry-over from other donors' samples. The CDR3 runs from the conserved cysteine through the conserved F or W. A D gene is named only where the DNA matches it firmly. Clone size is given for some rows only: seen once, a few or many times, or a class if the clone is expanded.

CDR3: CASSPPSTNEKLFF
DNA: TGTGCCAGCTCACCACCTTCAACTAATGAAAAACTGTTTTTT
size: few
V: TRBV18
D: NA
J: TRBJ1-4

CDR3: CASSKAGTSSGANVLTF
DNA: TGTGCCAGTAGTAAGGCAGGGACAAGCTCTGGGGCCAACGTCCTGACTTTC
size: NA
V: TRBV19
D: NA
J: TRBJ2-6

CDR3: CASSPSQGYNEQFF
DNA: TGTGCCAGCAGTCCCTCCCAGGGCTACAATGAGCAGTTCTTC
size: NA
V: TRBV28
D: NA
J: TRBJ2-1

CDR3: CASLVTGNTIYF
DNA: TGTGCCAGCCTTGTTACTGGAAACACCATATATTTT
size: many
V: TRBV2
D: NA
J: TRBJ1-3

CDR3: CASSPRQGDYYGYTF
DNA: TGTGCCAGCAGCCCCCGCCAGGGGGATTACTATGGCTACACCTTC
size: many
V: TRBV7-2
D: TRBD1
J: TRBJ1-2

CDR3: CASNSGSRELFF
DNA: TGTGCCAGCAATAGCGGGAGTCGGGAGCTGTTTTTT
size: once
V: TRBV7-9
D: TRBD2
J: TRBJ2-2

CDR3: CASSPRGGVETQYF
DNA: TGTGCCAGCAGCCCCAGGGGGGGGGTAGAGACCCAGTACTTC
size: NA
V: TRBV27
D: NA
J: TRBJ2-5

CDR3: CASRNPGLQETQYF
DNA: TGTGCCAGTAGGAACCCGGGACTACAAGAAACGCAGTATTTT
size: once
V: TRBV19
D: TRBD2
J: TRBJ2-3

CDR3: CAWTPVGRRNTGELFF
DNA: TGTGCCTGGACCCCGGTCGGGAGGAGGAACACCGGGGAGCTGTTTTTT
size: NA
V: TRBV30
D: TRBD2
J: TRBJ2-2

CDR3: CASSGRVVSGNTIYF
DNA: TGTGCCAGCAGTGGTAGGGTTGTCTCTGGAAACACCATATATTTT
size: once
V: TRBV2
D: NA
J: TRBJ1-3

CDR3: CASSLGWGRSDIQYF
DNA: TGTGCCAGCAGCTTGGGATGGGGCAGGTCGGACATTCAGTACTTC
size: NA
V: TRBV5-4
D: NA
J: TRBJ2-4

CDR3: CASSLAPSGSVSYEQYF
DNA: TGTGCCAGCAGCTTAGCTCCTAGCGGGAGTGTCTCCTACGAGCAGTACTTC
size: many
V: TRBV11-2
D: TRBD2
J: TRBJ2-7

CDR3: CASSRGLAGPDTQYF
DNA: TGTGCCAGCAGCAGGGGACTAGCGGGACCAGATACGCAGTATTTT
size: NA
V: TRBV7-6
D: TRBD2
J: TRBJ2-3

CDR3: CASSRSGTAENIQYF
DNA: TGTGCCAGTAGTAGAAGCGGGACCGCGGAAAACATTCAGTACTTC
size: NA
V: TRBV19
D: TRBD2
J: TRBJ2-4

CDR3: CSATKGDKQYF
DNA: TGCAGTGCAACGAAGGGGGACAAGCAGTACTTC
size: NA
V: TRBV20-1
D: NA
J: TRBJ2-7

CDR3: CASSKNRDGTYEQYF
DNA: TGTGCCAGCAGTAAAAACCGGGACGGAACCTACGAGCAGTACTTC
size: NA
V: TRBV6-5
D: NA
J: TRBJ2-7

CDR3: CSVAGREGGYTF
DNA: TGCAGCGTTGCTGGTCGTGAGGGTGGCTACACCTTC
size: once
V: TRBV29-1
D: NA
J: TRBJ1-2

CDR3: CASSPIGTGVVQPQHF
DNA: TGTGCCAGCAGTCCCATAGGGACAGGGGTTGTTCAGCCCCAGCATTTT
size: NA
V: TRBV28
D: TRBD1
J: TRBJ1-5

CDR3: CASSLGQGRENIQYF
DNA: TGTGCCAGCAGCCTTGGGCAAGGCCGTGAAAACATTCAGTACTTC
size: NA
V: TRBV5-4
D: NA
J: TRBJ2-4

CDR3: CAWSHRDGDTEAFF
DNA: TGTGCCTGGAGTCACAGGGACGGGGACACTGAAGCTTTCTTT
size: many
V: TRBV30
D: NA
J: TRBJ1-1

CDR3: CASSLMEYDTQYF
DNA: TGTGCCAGCAGTTTGATGGAATACGATACGCAGTATTTT
size: few
V: TRBV27
D: NA
J: TRBJ2-3

CDR3: CSVNDNEQFF
DNA: TGCAGCGTAAATGACAATGAGCAGTTCTTC
size: once
V: TRBV29-1
D: NA
J: TRBJ2-1

CDR3: CASSISLGQAEQYF
DNA: TGTGCCAGTAGTATATCGCTGGGGCAGGCCGAGCAGTACTTC
size: NA
V: TRBV19
D: NA
J: TRBJ2-7

CDR3: CASSLVGQGYEQYF
DNA: TGTGCCAGCAGCTTGGTGGGACAGGGGTACGAGCAGTACTTC
size: many
V: TRBV7-9
D: TRBD1
J: TRBJ2-7

CDR3: CASSSHADRSNYGYTF
DNA: TGTGCCAGCAGCTCCCACGCGGACAGAAGTAACTATGGCTACACCTTC
size: many
V: TRBV5-4
D: NA
J: TRBJ1-2

CDR3: CASSFSPGVEQYF
DNA: TGTGCCAGCAGCTTTTCCCCCGGGGTCGAGCAGTACTTC
size: NA
V: TRBV7-3
D: NA
J: TRBJ2-7

CDR3: CASSFAGIGTQYF
DNA: TGTGCCAGCAGCTTCGCGGGCATTGGTACGCAGTATTTT
size: few
V: TRBV11-3
D: NA
J: TRBJ2-3